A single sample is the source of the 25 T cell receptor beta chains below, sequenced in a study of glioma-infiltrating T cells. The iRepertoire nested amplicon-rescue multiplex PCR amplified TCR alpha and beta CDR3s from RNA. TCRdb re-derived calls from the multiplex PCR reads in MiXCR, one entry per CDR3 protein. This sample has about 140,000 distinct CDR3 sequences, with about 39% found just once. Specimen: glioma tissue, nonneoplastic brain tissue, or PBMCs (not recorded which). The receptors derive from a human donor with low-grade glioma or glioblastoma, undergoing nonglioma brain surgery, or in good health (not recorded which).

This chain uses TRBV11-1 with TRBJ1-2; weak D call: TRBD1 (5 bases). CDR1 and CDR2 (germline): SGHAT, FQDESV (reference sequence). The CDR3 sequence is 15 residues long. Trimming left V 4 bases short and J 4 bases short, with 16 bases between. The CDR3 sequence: CASSSQTRASYGYTF. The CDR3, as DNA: TGTGCCAGCAGCTCCCAAACCAGGGCCTCCTATGGCTACACCTTC.

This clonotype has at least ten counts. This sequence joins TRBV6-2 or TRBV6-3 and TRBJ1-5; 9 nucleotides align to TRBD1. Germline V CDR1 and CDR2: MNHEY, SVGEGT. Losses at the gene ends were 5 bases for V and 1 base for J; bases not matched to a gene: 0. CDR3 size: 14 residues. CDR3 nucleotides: TGTGCCAGCAGTGACAGGGGGAGCAATCAGCCCCAGCATTTT. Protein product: CASSDRGSNQPQHF.

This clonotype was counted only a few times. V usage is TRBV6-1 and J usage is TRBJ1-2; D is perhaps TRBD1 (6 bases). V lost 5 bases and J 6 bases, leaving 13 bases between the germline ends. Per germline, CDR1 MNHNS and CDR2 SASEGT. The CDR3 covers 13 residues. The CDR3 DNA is TGTGCCAGCAGTTCAGAGGGGGAAAATGGCTACACCTTC. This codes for CASSSEGENGYTF.

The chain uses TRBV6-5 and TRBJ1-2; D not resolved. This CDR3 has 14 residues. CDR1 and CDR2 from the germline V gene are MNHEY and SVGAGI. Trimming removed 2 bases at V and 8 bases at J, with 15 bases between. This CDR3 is CASSYQPGEWGYTF. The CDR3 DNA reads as TGTGCCAGCAGTTACCAGCCGGGAGAGTGGGGCTACACCTTC.

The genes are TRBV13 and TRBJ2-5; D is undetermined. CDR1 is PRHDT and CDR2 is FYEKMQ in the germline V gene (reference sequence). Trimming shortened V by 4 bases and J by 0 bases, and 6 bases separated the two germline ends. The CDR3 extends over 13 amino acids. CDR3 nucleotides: TGTGCCAGCAGCTCGTCGGACCAAGAGACCCAGTACTTC. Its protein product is CASSSSDQETQYF.

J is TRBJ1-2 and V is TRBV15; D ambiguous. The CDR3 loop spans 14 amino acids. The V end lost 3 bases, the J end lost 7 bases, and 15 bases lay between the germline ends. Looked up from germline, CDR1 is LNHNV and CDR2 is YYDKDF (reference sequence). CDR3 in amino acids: CATSSSPRDFGYTF. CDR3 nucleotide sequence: TGTGCCACCAGCAGCTCCCCGCGGGATTTTGGCTACACCTTC.

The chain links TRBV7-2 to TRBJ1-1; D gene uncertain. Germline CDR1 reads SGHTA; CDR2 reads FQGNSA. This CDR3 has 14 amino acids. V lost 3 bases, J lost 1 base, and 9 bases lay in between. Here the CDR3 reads CASSFLGRNTEAFF. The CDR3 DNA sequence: TGTGCCAGCAGCTTTCTTGGACGGAACACTGAAGCTTTCTTT.

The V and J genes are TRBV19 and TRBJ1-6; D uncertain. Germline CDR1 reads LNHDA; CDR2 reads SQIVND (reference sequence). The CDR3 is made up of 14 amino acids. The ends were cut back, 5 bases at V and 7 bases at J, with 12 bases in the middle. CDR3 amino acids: CASSGMAANSPLHF. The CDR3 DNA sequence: TGTGCCAGTAGTGGTATGGCCGCGAATTCACCCCTCCACTTT.

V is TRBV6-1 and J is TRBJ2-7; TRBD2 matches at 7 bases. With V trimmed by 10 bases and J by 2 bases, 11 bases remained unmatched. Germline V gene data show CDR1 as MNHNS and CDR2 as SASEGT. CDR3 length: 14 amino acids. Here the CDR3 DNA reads TGTGCCACCGCACGGTTGAGCGGGGCCTACGAGCAGTACTTC. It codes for CATARLSGAYEQYF.

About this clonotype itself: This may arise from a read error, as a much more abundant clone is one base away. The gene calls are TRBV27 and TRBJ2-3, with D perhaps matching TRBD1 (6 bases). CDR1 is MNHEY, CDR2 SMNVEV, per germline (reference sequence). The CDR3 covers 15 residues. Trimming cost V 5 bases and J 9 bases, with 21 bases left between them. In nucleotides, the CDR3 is TGTGCCAGCAGTCACCGGGACACGGCTTTGGGAACGCAGTATTTT. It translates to CASSHRDTALGTQYF.

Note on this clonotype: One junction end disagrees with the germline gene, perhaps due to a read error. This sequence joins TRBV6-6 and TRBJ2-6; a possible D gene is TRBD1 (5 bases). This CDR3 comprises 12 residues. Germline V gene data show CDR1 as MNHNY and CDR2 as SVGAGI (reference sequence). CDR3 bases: TGTGCCAGCCGAGCTGGGGCCAACGTCCTGGCTTTC. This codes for CASRAGANVLAF.

The CDR3 sequence: CASSPLDRENTEAFF. In DNA, the CDR3 is TGTGCCAGCAGTCCCCTCGACAGGGAGAACACTGAAGCTTTCTTT. The chain joins TRBV6-2 or TRBV6-3 to TRBJ1-1; the match to TRBD1 covers 7 bases. CDR1 and CDR2 from the germline V gene are MNHEY and SVGEGT. The CDR3 loop spans 15 amino acids. Trimming cost V 5 bases and J 1 base; bases outside gene matches: 7.

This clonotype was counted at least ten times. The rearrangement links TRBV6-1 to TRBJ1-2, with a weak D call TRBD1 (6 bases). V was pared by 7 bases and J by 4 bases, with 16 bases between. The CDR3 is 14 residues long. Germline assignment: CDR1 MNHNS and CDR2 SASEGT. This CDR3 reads CASKAAGESYGYTF. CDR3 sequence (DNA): TGTGCCAGCAAGGCGGCAGGGGAATCCTATGGCTACACCTTC.

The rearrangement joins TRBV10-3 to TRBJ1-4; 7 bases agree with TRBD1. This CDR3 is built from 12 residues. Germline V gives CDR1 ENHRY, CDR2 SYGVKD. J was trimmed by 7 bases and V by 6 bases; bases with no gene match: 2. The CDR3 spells CAISNRGEKLFF. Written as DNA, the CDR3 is TGTGCCATCAGCAACAGGGGTGAAAAACTGTTTTTT.

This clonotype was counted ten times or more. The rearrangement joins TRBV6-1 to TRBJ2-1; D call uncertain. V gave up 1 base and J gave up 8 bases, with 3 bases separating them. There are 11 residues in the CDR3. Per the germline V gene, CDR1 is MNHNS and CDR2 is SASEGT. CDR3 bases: TGTGCCAGCAGTGAAGTCTATGAGCAGTTCTTC. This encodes CASSEVYEQFF.

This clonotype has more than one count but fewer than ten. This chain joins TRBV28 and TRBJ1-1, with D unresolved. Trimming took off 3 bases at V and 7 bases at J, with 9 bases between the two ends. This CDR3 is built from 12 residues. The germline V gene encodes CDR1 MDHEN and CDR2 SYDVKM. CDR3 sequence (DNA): TGTGCCAGCAGTTTGGTTAGGGATGAAGCTTTCTTT. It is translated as CASSLVRDEAFF.

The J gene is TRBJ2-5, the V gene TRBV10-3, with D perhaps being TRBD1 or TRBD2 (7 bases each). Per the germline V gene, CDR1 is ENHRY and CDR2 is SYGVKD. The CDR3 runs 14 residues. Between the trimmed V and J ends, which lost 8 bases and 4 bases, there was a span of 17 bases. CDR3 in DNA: TGTGCCATCGGGGAGGGGGCTAGCGGAGAGACCCAGTACTTC. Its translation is CAIGEGASGETQYF.

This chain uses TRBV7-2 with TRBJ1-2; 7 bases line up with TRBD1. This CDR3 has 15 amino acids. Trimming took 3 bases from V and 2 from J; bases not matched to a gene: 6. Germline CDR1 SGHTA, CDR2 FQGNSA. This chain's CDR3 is CASSFVPGGNYGYTF. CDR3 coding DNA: TGTGCCAGCAGCTTTGTCCCAGGGGGGAACTATGGCTACACCTTC.

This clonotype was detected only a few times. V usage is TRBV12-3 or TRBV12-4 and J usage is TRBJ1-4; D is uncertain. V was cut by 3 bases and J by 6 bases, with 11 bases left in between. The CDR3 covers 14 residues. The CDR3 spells CASSFGPIDEKLFF. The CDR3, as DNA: TGTGCCAGCAGTTTTGGCCCTATCGATGAAAAACTGTTTTTT.

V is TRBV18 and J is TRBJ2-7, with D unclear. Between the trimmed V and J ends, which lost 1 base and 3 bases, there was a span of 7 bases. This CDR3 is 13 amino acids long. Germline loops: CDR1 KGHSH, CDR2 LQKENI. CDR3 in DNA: TGTGCCAGCTCACCACTTGCAGGCTACGAGCAGTACTTC. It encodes CASSPLAGYEQYF.

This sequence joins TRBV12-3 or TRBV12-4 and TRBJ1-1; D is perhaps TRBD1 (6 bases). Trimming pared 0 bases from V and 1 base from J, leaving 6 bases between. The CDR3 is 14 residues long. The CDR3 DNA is TGTGCCAGCAGTTTAGCCAGGGGGAACACTGAAGCTTTCTTT. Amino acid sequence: CASSLARGNTEAFF.

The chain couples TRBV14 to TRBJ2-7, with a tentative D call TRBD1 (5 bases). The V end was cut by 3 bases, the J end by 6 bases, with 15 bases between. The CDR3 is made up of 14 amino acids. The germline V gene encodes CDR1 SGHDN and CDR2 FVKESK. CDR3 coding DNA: TGTGCCAGCAGCCATTCTCCAGGGCGCGGCGAGCAGTACTTC. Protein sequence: CASSHSPGRGEQYF.

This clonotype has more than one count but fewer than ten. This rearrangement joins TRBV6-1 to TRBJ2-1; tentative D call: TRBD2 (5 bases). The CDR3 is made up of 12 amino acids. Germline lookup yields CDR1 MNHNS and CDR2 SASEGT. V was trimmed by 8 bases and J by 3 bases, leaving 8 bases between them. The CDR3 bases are TGTGCCAGCCGGGGAGTCTACAATGAGCAGTTCTTC. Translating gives CASRGVYNEQFF.

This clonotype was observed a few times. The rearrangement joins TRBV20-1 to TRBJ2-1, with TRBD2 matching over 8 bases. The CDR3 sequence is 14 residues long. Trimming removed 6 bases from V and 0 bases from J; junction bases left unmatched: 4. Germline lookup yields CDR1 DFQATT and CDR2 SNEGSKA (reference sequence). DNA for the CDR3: TGCAGTGCCGCCGGGACTAGCTCCTACAATGAGCAGTTCTTC. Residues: CSAAGTSSYNEQFF.

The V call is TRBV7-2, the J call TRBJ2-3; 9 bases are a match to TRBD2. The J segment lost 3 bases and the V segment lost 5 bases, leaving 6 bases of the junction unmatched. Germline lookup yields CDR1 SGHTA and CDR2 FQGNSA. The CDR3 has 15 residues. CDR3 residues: CASSMSGGKTDTQYF. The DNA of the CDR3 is TGTGCCAGCAGCATGAGCGGGGGGAAAACAGATACGCAGTATTTT.